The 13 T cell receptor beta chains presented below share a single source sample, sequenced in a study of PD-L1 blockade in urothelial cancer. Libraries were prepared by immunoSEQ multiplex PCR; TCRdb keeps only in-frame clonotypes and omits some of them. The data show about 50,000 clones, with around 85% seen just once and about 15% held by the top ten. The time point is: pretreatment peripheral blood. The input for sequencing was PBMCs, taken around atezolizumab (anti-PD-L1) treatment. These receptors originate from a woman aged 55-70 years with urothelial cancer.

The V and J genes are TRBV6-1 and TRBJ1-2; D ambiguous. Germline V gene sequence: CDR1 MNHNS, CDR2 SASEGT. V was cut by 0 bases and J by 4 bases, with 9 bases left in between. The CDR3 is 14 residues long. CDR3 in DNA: TGTGCCAGCAGTGAAGCTGGCCTTGTCTATGGCTACACCTTC. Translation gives CASSEAGLVYGYTF.

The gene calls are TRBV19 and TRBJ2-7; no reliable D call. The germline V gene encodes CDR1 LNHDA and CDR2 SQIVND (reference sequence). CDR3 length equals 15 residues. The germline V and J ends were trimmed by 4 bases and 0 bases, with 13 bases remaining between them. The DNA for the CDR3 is TGTGCCAGTAGTAATTTCTGGGCGAGCTCCTACGAGCAGTACTTC. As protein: CASSNFWASSYEQYF.

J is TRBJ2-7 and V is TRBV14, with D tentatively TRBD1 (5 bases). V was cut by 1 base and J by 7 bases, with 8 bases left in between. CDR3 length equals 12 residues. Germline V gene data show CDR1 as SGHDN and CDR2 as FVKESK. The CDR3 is CASSQVRTEQYF. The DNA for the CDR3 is TGTGCCAGCAGCCAAGTTAGGACAGAGCAGTACTTC.

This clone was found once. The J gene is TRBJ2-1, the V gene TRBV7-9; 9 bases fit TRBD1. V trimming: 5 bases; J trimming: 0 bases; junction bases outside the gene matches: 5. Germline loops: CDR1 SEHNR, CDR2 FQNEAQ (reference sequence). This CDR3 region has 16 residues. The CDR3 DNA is TGTGCCAGCAGCCCCGGACAGGGGAGCTCCTACAATGAGCAGTTCTTC. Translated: CASSPGQGSSYNEQFF.

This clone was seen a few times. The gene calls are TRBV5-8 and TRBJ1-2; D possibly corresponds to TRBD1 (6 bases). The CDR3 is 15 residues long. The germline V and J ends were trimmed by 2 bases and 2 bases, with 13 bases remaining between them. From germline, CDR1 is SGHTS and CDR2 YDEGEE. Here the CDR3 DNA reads TGTGCCAGCAGCTTACTCTGGACAGCCAACTATGGCTACACCTTC. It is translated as CASSLLWTANYGYTF.

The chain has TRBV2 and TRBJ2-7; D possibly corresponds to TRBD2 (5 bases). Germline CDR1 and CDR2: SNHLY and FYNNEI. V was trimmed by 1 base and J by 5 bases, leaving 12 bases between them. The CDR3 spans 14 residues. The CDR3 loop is CASSEERTGNEQYF. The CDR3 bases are TGTGCCAGCAGTGAAGAGCGGACGGGAAACGAGCAGTACTTC.

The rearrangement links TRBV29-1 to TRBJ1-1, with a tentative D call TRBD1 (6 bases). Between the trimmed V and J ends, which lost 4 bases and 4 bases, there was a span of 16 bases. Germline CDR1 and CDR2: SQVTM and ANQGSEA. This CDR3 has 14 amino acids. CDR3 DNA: TGCAGCGTTGCCTCCTCCACAGGGAGCACTGAAGCTTTCTTT. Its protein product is CSVASSTGSTEAFF.

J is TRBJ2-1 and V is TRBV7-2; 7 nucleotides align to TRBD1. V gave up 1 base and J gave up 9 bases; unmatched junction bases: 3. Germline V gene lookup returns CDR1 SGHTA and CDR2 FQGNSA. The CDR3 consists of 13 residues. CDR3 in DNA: TGTGCCAGCAGCTTAGACAGGGGATTTGAGCAGTTCTTC. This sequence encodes CASSLDRGFEQFF.

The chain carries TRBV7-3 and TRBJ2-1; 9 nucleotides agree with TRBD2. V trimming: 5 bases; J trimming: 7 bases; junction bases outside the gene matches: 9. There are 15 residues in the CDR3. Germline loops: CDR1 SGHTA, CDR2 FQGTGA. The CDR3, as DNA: TGTGCCAGCAGCCCCGCGGGGGGGGGCTTTAATGAGCAGTTCTTC. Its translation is CASSPAGGGFNEQFF. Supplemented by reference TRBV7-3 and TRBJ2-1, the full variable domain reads GAGVSQTPSNKVTEKGKYVELRCDPISGHTALYWYRQSLGQGPEFLIYFQGTGAADDSGLPNDRFFAVRPEGSVSTLKIQRTERGDSAVYLCASSPAGGGFNEQFFGPGTRLTVL.

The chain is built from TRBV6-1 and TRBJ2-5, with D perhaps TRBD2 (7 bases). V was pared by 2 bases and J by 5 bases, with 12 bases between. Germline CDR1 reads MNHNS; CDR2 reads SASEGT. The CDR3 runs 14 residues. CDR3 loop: CASSERGGPETQYF. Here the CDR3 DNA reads TGTGCCAGCAGTGAAAGGGGGGGCCCGGAGACCCAGTACTTC.

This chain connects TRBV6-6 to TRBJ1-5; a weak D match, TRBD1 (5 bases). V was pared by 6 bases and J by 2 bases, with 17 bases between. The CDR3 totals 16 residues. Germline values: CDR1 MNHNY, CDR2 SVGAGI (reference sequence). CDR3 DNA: TGTGCCAGCAGCATCGCCCGGGGCGGGGGCAATCAGCCCCAGCATTTT. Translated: CASSIARGGGNQPQHF.

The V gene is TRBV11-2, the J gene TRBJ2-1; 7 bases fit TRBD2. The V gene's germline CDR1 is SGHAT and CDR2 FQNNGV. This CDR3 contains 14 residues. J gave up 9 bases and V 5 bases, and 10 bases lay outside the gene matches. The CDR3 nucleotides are TGTGCCAGCAGCGTCCGCCGGGACTATGGTGAGCAGTTCTTC. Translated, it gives CASSVRRDYGEQFF.

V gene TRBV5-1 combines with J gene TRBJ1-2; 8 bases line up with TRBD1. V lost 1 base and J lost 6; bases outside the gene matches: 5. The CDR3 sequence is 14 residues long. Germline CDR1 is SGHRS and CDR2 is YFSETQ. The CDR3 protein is CASSLSRQGNGYTF. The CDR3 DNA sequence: TGCGCCAGCAGCTTGAGCCGACAGGGGAATGGCTACACCTTC.